These 10 T cell receptor beta chains were all obtained from the same sample, sequenced in a study of blood T cell repertoires in COVID-19. Produced via immunoSEQ multiplex PCR; TCRdb's table is partial and in-frame only. In the table there are around 99,000 clones, 84% of which are singletons. Material: peripheral blood. The source is a human donor in a cohort sampled during active COVID-19.

The rearrangement joins TRBV28 to TRBJ2-3; weak D call: TRBD1 (6 bases). The germline V gene has CDR1 MDHEN and CDR2 SYDVKM. The CDR3 is 13 residues long. Trimming took 8 bases from V and 2 from J, leaving 11 bases between them. Here the CDR3 DNA reads TGTGCCAGCTTGGGACAAAACACAGATACGCAGTATTTT. Its translation is CASLGQNTDTQYF.

The genes are TRBV3-1 (or the pseudogene TRBV3-2) and TRBJ2-2, with 8 bases lining up with TRBD1. CDR1 and CDR2 (germline): LGHDT, YNNKEL (reference sequence). The CDR3 runs 17 residues. The V and J ends lost 4 bases and 1 base, in that order; junction bases with no gene match: 8. The CDR3 region is CASSPIRGTGNTGELFF. The DNA for the CDR3 is TGTGCCAGCAGCCCAATAAGGGGGACAGGGAACACCGGGGAGCTGTTTTTT.

The genes are TRBV7-9 and TRBJ2-7; D gene ambiguous. Trimming shortened V by 5 bases and J by 9 bases, and 17 bases separated the two germline ends. Germline V gene sequence: CDR1 SEHNR, CDR2 FQNEAQ (reference sequence). The CDR3 has 13 residues. The CDR3 nucleotides are TGTGCCAGCAGCCAGGAAACCATCAAGTGGCAGTACTTC. This translates into CASSQETIKWQYF.

The rearrangement uses TRBV6-6 and TRBJ2-3; 10 nucleotides line up with TRBD1. Per germline, CDR1 MNHNY and CDR2 SVGAGI (reference sequence). V lost 4 bases and J lost 2; bases outside the gene matches: 6. The CDR3 is 16 amino acids. CDR3 sequence reads: CASSSGQGPSTDTQYF. Written as DNA, the CDR3 is TGTGCCAGCAGTTCGGGACAGGGGCCCTCCACAGATACGCAGTATTTT.

This clone was seen just once. The chain links TRBV7-2 to TRBJ1-2, with a possible D match to TRBD1 (5 bases). V was shortened by 5 bases and J by 8 bases, with 24 bases between the two germline ends. Germline CDR1 SGHTA, CDR2 FQGNSA. The CDR3 length is 16 residues. CDR3: CASSTVLVGGPGGYTF. In DNA, the CDR3 is TGTGCCAGCAGCACGGTATTAGTGGGGGGACCGGGAGGCTACACCTTC.

The rearrangement links TRBV5-6 to TRBJ1-2; D unresolved. The CDR3 has 15 residues. Trimming left V 3 bases short and J 2 bases short, with 14 bases between. CDR1 is SGHDT and CDR2 is YYEEEE in the germline V gene. Here the CDR3 DNA reads TGTGCCAGCAGCTCTCGCCGGGGATCCAACTATGGCTACACCTTC. It specifies CASSSRRGSNYGYTF.

The genes are TRBV7-2 and TRBJ1-2, with 9 bases matching TRBD1. The CDR3 runs to 14 residues. Per the germline V gene, CDR1 is SGHTA and CDR2 is FQGNSA. Trimming cost V 4 bases and J 6 bases; bases outside gene matches: 6. CDR3 loop: CASSSSQGADGYTF. The CDR3 DNA is TGTGCCAGCAGCTCATCACAGGGGGCGGATGGCTACACCTTC. Full variable domain (outside the CDR3, taken from reference TRBV7-2 and TRBJ1-2): GAGVSQSPSNKVTEKGKDVELRCDPISGHTALYWYRQSLGQGLEFLIYFQGNSAPDKSGLPSDRFSAERTGGSVSTLTIQRTQQEDSAVYLCASSSSQGADGYTFGSGTRLTVV.

V is TRBV20-1 and J is TRBJ2-1; D is unresolved. The CDR3 runs to 10 residues. Between the trimmed V and J ends, which lost 8 bases and 6 bases, there was a span of 8 bases. CDR1 is DFQATT and CDR2 is SNEGSKA in the germline V gene (reference sequence). The CDR3 coding sequence is TGCAGTTTGCTCAGCAATGAGCAGTTCTTC. Encoded protein: CSLLSNEQFF.

The chain recombines TRBV9 with TRBJ2-5, with TRBD2 matching 9 bases. Trimming at V came to 3 bases and at J to 4 bases, leaving 7 bases not matched to a gene. Germline values: CDR1 SGDLS, CDR2 YYNGEE. This CDR3 is 15 amino acids long. CDR3 DNA: TGTGCCAGCAGCGGCCCGGGACTAGCCACAGAGACCCAGTACTTC. This codes for CASSGPGLATETQYF.

The rearrangement joins TRBV3-1 (or the pseudogene TRBV3-2) to TRBJ1-6; D call uncertain. Germline CDR1 is LGHDT and CDR2 is YNNKEL (reference sequence). The V and J ends lost 0 bases and 10 bases respectively, with 13 bases between them. The CDR3 length is 15 residues. CDR3 DNA: TGTGCCAGCAGCCAAGACGACTTTCTGGAGTCACCCCTCCACTTT. This encodes CASSQDDFLESPLHF.